The next 8 T cell receptor beta chains were all read from a single sample in a study of cytomegalovirus exposure and HLA in healthy donors. The repertoire was sequenced with immunoSEQ multiplex PCR; TCRdb's copy has only in-frame clones and lacks some. The sample consists of more than 200,000 clones, about 90% of them appearing once. The specimen sequenced was PBMCs. These receptors originate from a young man in good health and CMV-seropositive.

The V call is TRBV19, the J call TRBJ1-2, with D possibly matching TRBD1 (5 bases). This CDR3 has 12 amino acids. The ends were cut back, 6 bases at V and 4 bases at J, with 9 bases in the middle. CDR1 is LNHDA and CDR2 is SQIVND in the germline V gene (reference sequence). The CDR3 reads CASRTTGYGYTF. The CDR3, as DNA: TGTGCCAGTAGAACTACAGGCTATGGCTACACCTTC.

The J gene is TRBJ1-5, the V gene TRBV2; TRBD1 matches at 8 bases. The V gene's germline CDR1 is SNHLY and CDR2 FYNNEI. This CDR3 spans 17 amino acids. Trimming cost V 2 bases and J 2 bases; bases outside gene matches: 8. The CDR3 nucleotides read TGTGCCAGCAGTGAACACCAGGGGGCGTGGGGCAATCAGCCCCAGCATTTT. Protein: CASSEHQGAWGNQPQHF.

The chain employs TRBV18 and TRBJ1-2; 7 nucleotides line up with TRBD1. V trimming: 2 bases; J trimming: 8 bases; junction bases outside the gene matches: 17. CDR1 is KGHSH and CDR2 is LQKENI in the germline V gene. CDR3 size: 17 residues. CDR3: CASSPTPTGPNADGYTF. CDR3 nucleotide sequence: TGTGCCAGCTCACCAACCCCGACAGGGCCCAATGCAGACGGCTACACCTTC.

V usage is TRBV5-4 and J usage is TRBJ1-2, with 12 bases that match TRBD1. CDR3 length equals 15 residues. Germline lookup yields CDR1 SGHNT and CDR2 YYREEE (reference sequence). With 3 bases clipped from V and 8 bases from J, the junction kept 8 bases outside the gene matches. The CDR3 bases are TGTGCCAGCAGCTCTGGGACAGGGGGCGCGAAAGGCTACACCTTC. Protein: CASSSGTGGAKGYTF.

The rearrangement links TRBV7-2 to TRBJ2-1, with a possible D match to TRBD2 (5 bases). This CDR3 spans 13 amino acids. Germline V gene lookup returns CDR1 SGHTA and CDR2 FQGNSA. The ends were cut back, 5 bases at V and 2 bases at J, with 7 bases in the middle. The CDR3 nucleotides read TGTGCCAGCAGCCCGCGGGCCTACAATGAGCAGTTCTTC. Translating gives CASSPRAYNEQFF.

Note on this clone: One end of the junction varies from germline; a read error may be responsible. The V gene is TRBV11-2, the J gene TRBJ1-3; TRBD1 matches 9 bases. The CDR3 spans 14 residues. Germline CDR1 reads SGHAT; CDR2 reads FQNNGV. CDR3 DNA sequence: TGTGCCAGCAGCTCACAGGGGGCTGGATACACCATATATTTT. Protein: CASSSQGAGYTIYF.

The genes are TRBV19 and TRBJ2-3, with 7 bases matching TRBD2. CDR1 and CDR2 from the germline V gene are LNHDA and SQIVND (reference sequence). The CDR3 contains 14 residues. J was trimmed by 9 bases and V by 4 bases; bases with no gene match: 10. CDR3 nucleotide sequence: TGTGCCAGTAGTAGAGGGACTAATCCCCTCACGCAGTATTTT. Translated, it gives CASSRGTNPLTQYF. Looking up the rest from reference TRBV19 and TRBJ2-3 gives the full variable domain: DGGITQSPKYLFRKEGQNVTLSCEQNLNHDAMYWYRQDPGQGLRLIYYSQIVNDFQKGDIAEGYSVSREKKESFPLTVTSAQKNPTAFYLCASSRGTNPLTQYFGPGTRLTVL.

This clone was detected a few times. The V and J genes are TRBV7-8 and TRBJ1-5, with a tentative D call TRBD1 (6 bases). There are 15 residues in the CDR3. V lost 4 bases to trimming and J lost 3 bases, with 13 bases between them. From germline, CDR1 is SGHVS and CDR2 FQNEAQ. The CDR3 coding sequence is TGTGCCAGCAGCTCCCTTACAGGGAACAATCAGCCCCAGCATTTT. As protein: CASSSLTGNNQPQHF. Filled out from reference TRBV7-8 and TRBJ1-5, the complete variable domain reads GAGVSQSPRYKVAKRGQDVALRCDPISGHVSLFWYQQALGQGPEFLTYFQNEAQLDKSGLPSDRFFAERPEGSVSTLKIQRTQQEDSAVYLCASSSLTGNNQPQHFGDGTRLSIL.